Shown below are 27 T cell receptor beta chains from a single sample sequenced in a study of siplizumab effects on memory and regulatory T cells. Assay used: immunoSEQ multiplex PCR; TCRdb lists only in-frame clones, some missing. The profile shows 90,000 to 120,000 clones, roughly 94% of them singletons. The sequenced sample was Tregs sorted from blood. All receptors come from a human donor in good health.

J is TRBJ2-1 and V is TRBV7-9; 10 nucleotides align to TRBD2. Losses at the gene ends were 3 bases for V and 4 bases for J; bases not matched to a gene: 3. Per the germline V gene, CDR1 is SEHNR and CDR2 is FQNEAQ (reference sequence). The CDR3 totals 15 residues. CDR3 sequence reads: CASSFGTSVYNEQFF. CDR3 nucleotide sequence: TGTGCCAGCAGCTTCGGGACTAGCGTATACAATGAGCAGTTCTTC.

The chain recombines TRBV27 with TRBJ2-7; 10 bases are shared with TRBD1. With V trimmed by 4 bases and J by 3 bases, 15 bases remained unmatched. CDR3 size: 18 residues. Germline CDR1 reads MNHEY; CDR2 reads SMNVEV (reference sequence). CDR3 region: CASSSRDSDRGRIYEQYF. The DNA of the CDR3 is TGTGCCAGCAGTTCCAGAGATTCCGACAGGGGGCGAATCTACGAGCAGTACTTC.

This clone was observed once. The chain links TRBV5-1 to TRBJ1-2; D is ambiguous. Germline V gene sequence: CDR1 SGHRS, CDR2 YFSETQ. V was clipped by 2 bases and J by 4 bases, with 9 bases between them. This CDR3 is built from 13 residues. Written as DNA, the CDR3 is TGCGCCAGCAGCTTCGGTTTGGGCTATGGCTACACCTTC. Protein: CASSFGLGYGYTF.

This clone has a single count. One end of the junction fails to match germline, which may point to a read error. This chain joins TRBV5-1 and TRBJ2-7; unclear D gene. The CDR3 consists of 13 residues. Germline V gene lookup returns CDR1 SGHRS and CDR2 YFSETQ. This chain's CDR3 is CASSLWAFGEQYF. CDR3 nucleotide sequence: TGTGCCAGCAGCTTGTGGGCGTTTGGGGAGCAGTACTTC.

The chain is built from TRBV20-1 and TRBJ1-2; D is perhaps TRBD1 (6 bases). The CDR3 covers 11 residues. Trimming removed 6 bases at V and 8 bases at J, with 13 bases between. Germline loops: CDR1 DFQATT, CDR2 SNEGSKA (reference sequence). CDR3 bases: TGCAGTGCAGGGGACATCTGGGGCTACACCTTC. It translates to CSAGDIWGYTF.

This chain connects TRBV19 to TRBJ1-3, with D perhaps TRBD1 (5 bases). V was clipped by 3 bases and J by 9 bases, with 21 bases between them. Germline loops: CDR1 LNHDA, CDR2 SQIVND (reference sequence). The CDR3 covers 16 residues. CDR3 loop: CASSIPTGSSFSTIYF. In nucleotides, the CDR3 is TGTGCCAGTAGTATCCCAACAGGATCCTCGTTTAGCACCATATATTTT.

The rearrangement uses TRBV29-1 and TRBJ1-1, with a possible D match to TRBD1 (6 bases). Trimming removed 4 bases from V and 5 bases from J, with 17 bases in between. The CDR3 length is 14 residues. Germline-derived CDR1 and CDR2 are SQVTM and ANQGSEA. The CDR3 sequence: CSVVRQGLRTEAFF. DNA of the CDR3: TGCAGCGTTGTTCGCCAGGGGTTGAGGACTGAAGCTTTCTTT.

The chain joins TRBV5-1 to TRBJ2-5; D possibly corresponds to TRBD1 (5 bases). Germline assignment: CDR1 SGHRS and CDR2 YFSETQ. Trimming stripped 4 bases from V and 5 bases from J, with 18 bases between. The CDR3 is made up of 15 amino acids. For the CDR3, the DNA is TGCGCCAGCAGCGAAAACACAAGGGGCTTCGAGACCCAGTACTTC. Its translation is CASSENTRGFETQYF.

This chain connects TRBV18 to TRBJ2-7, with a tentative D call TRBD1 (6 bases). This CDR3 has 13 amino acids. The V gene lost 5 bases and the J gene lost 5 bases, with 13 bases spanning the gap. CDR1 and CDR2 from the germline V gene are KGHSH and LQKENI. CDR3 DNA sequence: TGTGCCAGCTCATCAAGACAGGCCGACGAGCAGTACTTC. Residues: CASSSRQADEQYF.

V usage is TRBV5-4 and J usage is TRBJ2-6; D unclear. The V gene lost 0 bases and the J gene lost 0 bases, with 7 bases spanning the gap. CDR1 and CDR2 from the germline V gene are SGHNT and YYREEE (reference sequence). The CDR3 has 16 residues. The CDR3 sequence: CASSLVIGSGANVLTF. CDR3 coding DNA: TGTGCCAGCAGCTTGGTTATAGGCTCTGGGGCCAACGTCCTGACTTTC.

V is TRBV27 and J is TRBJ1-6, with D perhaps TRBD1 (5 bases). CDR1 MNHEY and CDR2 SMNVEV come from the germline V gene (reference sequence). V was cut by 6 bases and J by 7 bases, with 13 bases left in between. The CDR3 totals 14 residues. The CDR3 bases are TGTGCCAGCAGACACGAAGGGGAAAATTCACCCCTCCACTTT. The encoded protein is CASRHEGENSPLHF.

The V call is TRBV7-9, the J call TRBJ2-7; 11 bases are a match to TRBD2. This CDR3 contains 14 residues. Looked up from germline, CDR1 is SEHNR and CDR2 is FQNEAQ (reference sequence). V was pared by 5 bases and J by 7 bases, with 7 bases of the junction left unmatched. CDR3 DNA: TGTGCCAGCAGCCTGGTACTAGCGGGAGCTGAGCAGTACTTC. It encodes CASSLVLAGAEQYF.

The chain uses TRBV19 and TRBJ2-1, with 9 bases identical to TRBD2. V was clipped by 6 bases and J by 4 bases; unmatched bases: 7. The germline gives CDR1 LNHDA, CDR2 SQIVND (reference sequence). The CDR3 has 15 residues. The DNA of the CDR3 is TGTGCCAGTAGACGACAGCGGGAGGTATACAATGAGCAGTTCTTC. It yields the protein CASRRQREVYNEQFF.

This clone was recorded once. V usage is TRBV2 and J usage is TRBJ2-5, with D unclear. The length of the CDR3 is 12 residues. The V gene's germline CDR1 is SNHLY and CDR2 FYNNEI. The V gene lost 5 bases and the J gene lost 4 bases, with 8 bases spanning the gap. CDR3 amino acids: CASSQTPETQYF. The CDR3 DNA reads TGTGCCAGCAGTCAAACCCCAGAGACCCAGTACTTC.

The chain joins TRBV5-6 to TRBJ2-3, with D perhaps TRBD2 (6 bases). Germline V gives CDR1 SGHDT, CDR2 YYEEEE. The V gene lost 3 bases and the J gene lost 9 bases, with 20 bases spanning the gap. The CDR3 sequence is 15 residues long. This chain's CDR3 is CASSSWGPFGRTQYF. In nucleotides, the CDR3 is TGTGCCAGCAGCTCGTGGGGTCCCTTCGGGAGAACGCAGTATTTT.

Here the CDR3 reads CASSFGGTGANVLTF. As DNA, the CDR3 is TGTGCCAGCAGTTTTGGGGGGACTGGGGCCAACGTCCTGACTTTC. This rearrangement joins TRBV28 to TRBJ2-6; D is possibly TRBD2 (6 bases). The V gene lost 3 bases and the J gene lost 2 bases, with 8 bases spanning the gap. CDR1 and CDR2 (germline): MDHEN, SYDVKM. The CDR3 runs 15 residues. Variable domain in full (rest from reference TRBV28 and TRBJ2-6): DVKVTQSSRYLVKRTGEKVFLECVQDMDHENMFWYRQDPGLGLRLIYFSYDVKMKEKGDIPEGYSVSREKKERFSLILESASTNQTSMYLCASSFGGTGANVLTFGAGSRLTVL.

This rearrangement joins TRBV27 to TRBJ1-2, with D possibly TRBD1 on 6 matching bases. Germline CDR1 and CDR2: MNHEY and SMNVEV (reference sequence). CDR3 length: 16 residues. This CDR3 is CVTFSLTGFANYGYTF. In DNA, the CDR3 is TGTGTCACGTTTTCGTTGACAGGATTTGCTAACTATGGCTACACCTTC.

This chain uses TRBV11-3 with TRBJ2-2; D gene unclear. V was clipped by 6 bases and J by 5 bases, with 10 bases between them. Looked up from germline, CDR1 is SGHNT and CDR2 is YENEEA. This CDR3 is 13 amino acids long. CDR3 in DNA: TGTGCCAGCAGTAAGGATTTTACCGGGGAGCTGTTTTTT. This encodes CASSKDFTGELFF.

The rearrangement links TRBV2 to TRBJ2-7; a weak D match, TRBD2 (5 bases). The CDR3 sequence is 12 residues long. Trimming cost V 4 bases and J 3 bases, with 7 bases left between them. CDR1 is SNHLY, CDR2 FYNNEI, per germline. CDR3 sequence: CASSATSYEQYF. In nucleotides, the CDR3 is TGTGCCAGCAGTGCTACTAGCTACGAGCAGTACTTC.

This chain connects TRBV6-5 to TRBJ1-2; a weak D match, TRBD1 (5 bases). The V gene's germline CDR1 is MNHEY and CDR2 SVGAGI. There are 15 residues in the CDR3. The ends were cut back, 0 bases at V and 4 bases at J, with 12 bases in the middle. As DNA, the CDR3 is TGTGCCAGCAGTTACTCAGACCCAGGGTTCTATGGCTACACCTTC. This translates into CASSYSDPGFYGYTF.

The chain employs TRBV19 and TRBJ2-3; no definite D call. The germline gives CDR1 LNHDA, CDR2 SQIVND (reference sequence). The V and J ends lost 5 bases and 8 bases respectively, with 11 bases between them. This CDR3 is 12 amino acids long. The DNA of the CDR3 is TGTGCCAGTAGTCCCTCGTTCACTACGCAGTATTTT. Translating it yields CASSPSFTTQYF. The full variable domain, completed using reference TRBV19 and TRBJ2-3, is DGGITQSPKYLFRKEGQNVTLSCEQNLNHDAMYWYRQDPGQGLRLIYYSQIVNDFQKGDIAEGYSVSREKKESFPLTVTSAQKNPTAFYLCASSPSFTTQYFGPGTRLTVL.

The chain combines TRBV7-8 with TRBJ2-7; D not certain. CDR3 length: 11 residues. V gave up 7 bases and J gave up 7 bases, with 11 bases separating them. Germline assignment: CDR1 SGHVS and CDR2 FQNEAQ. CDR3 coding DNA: TGTGCCAGCACCGCCACCGGGGAGCAGTACTTC. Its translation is CASTATGEQYF. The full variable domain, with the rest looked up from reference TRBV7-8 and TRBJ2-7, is GAGVSQSPRYKVAKRGQDVALRCDPISGHVSLFWYQQALGQGPEFLTYFQNEAQLDKSGLPSDRFFAERPEGSVSTLKIQRTQQEDSAVYLCASTATGEQYFGPGTRLTVT.

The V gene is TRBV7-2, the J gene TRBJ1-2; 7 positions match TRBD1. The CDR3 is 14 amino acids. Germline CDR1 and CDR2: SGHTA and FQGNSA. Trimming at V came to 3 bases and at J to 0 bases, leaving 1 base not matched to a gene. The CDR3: CASSFQGANYGYTF. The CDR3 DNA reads TGTGCCAGCAGCTTTCAGGGGGCTAACTATGGCTACACCTTC.

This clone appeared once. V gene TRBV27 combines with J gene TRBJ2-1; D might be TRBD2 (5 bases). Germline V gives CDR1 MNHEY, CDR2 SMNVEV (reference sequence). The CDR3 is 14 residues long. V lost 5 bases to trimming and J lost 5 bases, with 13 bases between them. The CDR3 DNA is TGTGCCAGCAGTCCTTTTTGGACTGACAATGAGCAGTTCTTC. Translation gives CASSPFWTDNEQFF.

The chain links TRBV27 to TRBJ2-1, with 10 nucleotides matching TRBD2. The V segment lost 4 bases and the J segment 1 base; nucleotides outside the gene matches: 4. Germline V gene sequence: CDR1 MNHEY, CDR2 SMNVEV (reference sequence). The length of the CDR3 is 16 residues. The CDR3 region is CASSSLAGASYNEQFF. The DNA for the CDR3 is TGTGCCAGCAGTTCTCTAGCGGGGGCTTCCTACAATGAGCAGTTCTTC.

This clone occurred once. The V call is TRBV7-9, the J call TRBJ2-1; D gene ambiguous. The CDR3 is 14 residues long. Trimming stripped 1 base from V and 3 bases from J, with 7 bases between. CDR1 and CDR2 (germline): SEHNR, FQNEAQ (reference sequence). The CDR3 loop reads CASSLGNNYNEQFF. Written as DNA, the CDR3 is TGTGCCAGCAGCTTAGGTAATAACTACAATGAGCAGTTCTTC. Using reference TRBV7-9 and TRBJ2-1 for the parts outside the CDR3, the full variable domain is DTGVSQNPRHKITKRGQNVTFRCDPISEHNRLYWYRQTLGQGPEFLTYFQNEAQLEKSRLLSDRFSAERPKGSFSTLEIQRTEQGDSAMYLCASSLGNNYNEQFFGPGTRLTVL.

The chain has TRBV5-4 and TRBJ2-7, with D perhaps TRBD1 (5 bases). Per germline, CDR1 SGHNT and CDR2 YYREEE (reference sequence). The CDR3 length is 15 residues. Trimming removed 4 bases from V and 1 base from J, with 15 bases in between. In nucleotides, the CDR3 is TGTGCCAGCAGCGTACAGGACCTCCGTTCCTACGAGCAGTACTTC. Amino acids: CASSVQDLRSYEQYF.